Listed below are T cell receptor beta chains from one sample, sequenced in a study of T cells after posttransplantation cyclophosphamide. The assay was immunoSEQ multiplex PCR, and TCRdb's table has in-frame clones only and misses some. The sample has tens of thousands of clones, roughly nine tenths seen once; the top ten hold about 12%. Source: PBMCs, taken after allogeneic stem cell transplant with posttransplant cyclophosphamide. The receptor source for this set is a female patient aged 30 to 45 who received an allogeneic stem cell transplant from an unrelated donor, was CMV-positive, and had no GVHD. Among the T cells, some may be from the graft donor. CDR3s include the opening cysteine and the closing phenylalanine or tryptophan. D genes are given only for firm matches. Size is stated for part of the rows, as once, few or many counts, or as a class when the clone is expanded.

TRBD1	TRBJ1-1	medium-sized	16	TRBV18	TGTGCCAGCTCACCTATTCCTGGGACAGGGGGCACTGAAGCTTTCTTT	CASSPIPGTGGTEAFF
.	TRBJ1-2	.	15	TRBV5-1	TGCGCCAGCAGCGCGGCCAGCACCGCTAACTATGGCTACACCTTC	CASSAASTANYGYTF
TRBD1	TRBJ2-1	once	15	TRBV7-3	TGTGCCAGCAGTTTCGACAGGGGCTCCTACAATGAGCAGTTCTTC	CASSFDRGSYNEQFF
TRBD2	TRBJ2-5	.	16	TRBV15	TGTGCCACCAGCAGAGATCAAGCGGGGGTCCAAGAGACCCAGTACTTC	CATSRDQAGVQETQYF
TRBD1	TRBJ1-2	.	14	TRBV9	TGTGCCAGCAGCCCCCCGGCAGGGGGCTATGGCTACACCTTC	CASSPPAGGYGYTF
TRBD1	TRBJ1-6	.	14	TRBV5-1	TGCGCCAGCAGCTTGGACAGGGGTAATTCACCCCTCCACTTT	CASSLDRGNSPLHF
.	TRBJ2-3	.	13	TRBV19	TGTGCCAGTAGTCCAGCCTCGCGGGGTACGCAGTATTTT	CASSPASRGTQYF
TRBD1	TRBJ2-7	.	14	TRBV2	TGTGCCAGCAGTCGTGGGACAGAAGTGTACGAGCAGTACTTC	CASSRGTEVYEQYF
.	TRBJ2-5	.	14	TRBV28	TGTGCCAGCACCCTTGGGGGGGGCCGAGAGACCCAGTACTTC	CASTLGGGRETQYF
.	TRBJ2-2	.	13	TRBV29-1	TGCAGCGTTGTCCAGGTGAACACCGGGGAGCTGTTTTTT	CSVVQVNTGELFF
.	TRBJ1-1	few	12	TRBV2	TGTGCCAGCAGTGATAGGCAGGGGTGGGCTTTCTTT	CASSDRQGWAFF
.	TRBJ2-3	.	12	TRBV12-5	TGTGCTAGTGGTTTGGAACTACAGGGCCAGTATTTT	CASGLELQGQYF
.	TRBJ2-1	.	13	TRBV6-5	TGTGCCAGCTTCGGGACTCTGGGCAATGAGCAGTTCTTC	CASFGTLGNEQFF